The rows below give T cell receptor beta chains drawn from one sample of a study of Ad26.COV2.S vaccination and SARS-CoV-2 variants. Data came from immunoSEQ multiplex PCR; TCRdb stores just in-frame clones and leaves some out. Altogether hundreds of thousands of clones are present, around 82% being singletons, with the ten largest covering about 7.4%. The specimen was peripheral blood, collected in a trial of Ad26.COV2.S vaccine versus placebo. The receptors stem from a person between 18 and 60 years old who received the Ad26.COV2.S COVID-19 vaccine or a placebo. Both conserved end residues are part of each CDR3.

V: TRBV11-2; length: 13; CDR3: CASSGRDLDTQYF
V: TRBV6-2/TRBV6-3; length: 18; CDR3: CASSAAGLAGPLTDTQYF
V: TRBV6-2/TRBV6-3; length: 12; CDR3: CASSWGTGELFF
V: TRBV5-3; length: 12; CDR3: CARAIVGNEQFF
V: TRBV30; length: 14; CDR3: CAWRDRRTNEKLFF
V: TRBV9; length: 15; CDR3: CASSPGPSSKETQYF
V: TRBV5-1; length: 14; CDR3: CASSPGTGSNEQFF
V: TRBV7-9; length: 17; CDR3: CASSPLSGRTAYNEQFF
V: TRBV9; length: 18; CDR3: CASSVGAGGSGGVKTQYF
V: TRBV6-6; length: 14; CDR3: CASIGSAIPETQYF